This passage covers 29 T cell receptor beta chains from one sample sequenced in a study of post-analysis software for immune sequencing data. General study findings and limits: When patients were compared with controls, a handful of TRBV segments were more frequent, TRBV5-6, TRBV5-1 and TRBV20-1 among them.

Unique molecular identifiers were carried by the TCR beta cDNA libraries. Using its own MiXCR run on the PCR reads, TCRdb lists one record per CDR3 protein. The sample shows over 150,000 distinct CDR3 sequences, approximately 28% of them seen only once. No cognate antigen is known for these TCRs. The specimen sequenced was blood. These receptors came from a girl between 10 and 17 years old with multiple sclerosis.

This clonotype was observed at least ten times. J is TRBJ2-1 and V is TRBV4-2, with 13 bases lining up with TRBD2. This CDR3 has 15 amino acids. The V gene's germline CDR1 is LGHNA and CDR2 YNFKEQ. The J segment lost 7 bases and the V segment lost 1 base, leaving 1 base of the junction unmatched. The CDR3 DNA reads TGTGCCAGCAGCCAAGCGACTAGCGGGAGGAATGAGCAGTTCTTC. It yields the protein CASSQATSGRNEQFF.

This clonotype was recorded a few times. Its ends do not fully match the called genes, so a read error is possible. The J gene is TRBJ2-2, the V gene TRBV24-1; tentatively, D is TRBD1 or TRBD2 (5 bases each). The CDR3 loop spans 12 amino acids. Germline-derived CDR1 and CDR2 are KGHDR and SFDVKD. CDR3 nucleotide sequence: TGTGCCACCAGTGAAAGGGACGGGGAGCGGTTTTTT. This sequence encodes CATSERDGERFF.

This chain joins TRBV6-2 or TRBV6-3 and TRBJ1-2; unclear D gene. Germline CDR1 is MNHEY and CDR2 is SVGEGT. This CDR3 has 15 amino acids. V was cut by 6 bases and J by 0 bases, with 14 bases left in between. The CDR3 here is CASRVPSYPNYGYTF. The CDR3, as DNA: TGTGCCAGCAGGGTCCCATCGTACCCTAACTATGGCTACACCTTC.

About this clonotype: This may stem from a read error, because a much larger clone lies one nucleotide away. This chain connects TRBV12-3 or TRBV12-4 to TRBJ1-2; D gene unclear. The CDR3 loop spans 10 amino acids. The CDR3 here is CAVFNYGHTF. The CDR3 DNA reads TGTGCCGTCTTTAACTATGGCCACACCTTC.

V and J are TRBV14 and TRBJ2-7; D might be TRBD2 (6 bases). Trimming took off 4 bases at V and 6 bases at J, with 22 bases between the two ends. Germline-derived CDR1 and CDR2 are SGHDN and FVKESK. This CDR3 has 16 amino acids. The CDR3 bases are TGTGCCAGCAGCCGGCTACGGAGGGACTTTTTCTGCGAGCAGTACTTC. As protein: CASSRLRRDFFCEQYF.

J is TRBJ1-1 and V is TRBV14; possible D gene TRBD1, 6 bases. V was shortened by 3 bases and J by 6 bases, with 11 bases between the two germline ends. The germline CDR1 and CDR2 sequences are SGHDN and FVKESK. The CDR3 has 13 amino acids. CDR3 in DNA: TGTGCCAGCAGCCAGGCACAGGGTCCTGAAGCTTTCTTT. This codes for CASSQAQGPEAFF.

The chain recombines TRBV7-8 with TRBJ1-1; unclear D gene. Germline V lookup: CDR1 SGHVS, CDR2 FQNEAQ. The CDR3 is 12 amino acids. The CDR3 loop is CVAGAMNTEAFF. The CDR3, as DNA: TGTGTCGCCGGAGCCATGAACACTGAAGCTTTCTTT.

The chain has TRBV6-1 and TRBJ1-6, with TRBD1 matching over 7 bases. Germline assignment: CDR1 MNHNS and CDR2 SASEGT. The CDR3 runs to 17 residues. The ends lost 6 bases at V and 0 bases at J; junction bases unmatched: 8. In nucleotides, the CDR3 is TGTGCCAGCAGCACCGGGACAGTTCGCTCCTATAATTCACCCCTCCACTTT. Amino acids: CASSTGTVRSYNSPLHF.

This clonotype was observed a handful of times. The V gene is TRBV29-1, the J gene TRBJ2-1, with D unclear. CDR3 length equals 8 residues. Germline values: CDR1 SQVTM, CDR2 ANQGSEA. Trimming took 7 bases from V and 10 from J, leaving 5 bases between them. The CDR3 nucleotides read TGCAGCGGTCCGGAGCAGTTCTTC. This gives the protein CSGPEQFF.

The chain uses TRBV10-3 and TRBJ2-7, with 11 positions matching TRBD2. V lost 6 bases to trimming and J lost 7 bases; unmatched junction nucleotides: 20. The germline gives CDR1 ENHRY, CDR2 SYGVKD. The CDR3 spans 18 residues. CDR3 in DNA: TGTGCCATCAGGGAAGGGACTAGCGGTCGGAGCTCCTACAATGAGCAGTACTTC. Translated: CAIREGTSGRSSYNEQYF.

This clonotype appeared a few times. The chain recombines TRBV6-5 with TRBJ1-6; tentatively, D is TRBD1 (5 bases). The CDR3 extends over 14 amino acids. Germline CDR1 reads MNHEY; CDR2 reads SVGAGI. V shed 5 bases and J shed 6 bases, with 11 bases lying between them. The CDR3 protein is CASSTRQTNSPLHF. The CDR3 DNA reads TGTGCCAGCAGTACACGACAGACTAATTCACCCCTCCACTTT.

Points on this clonotype: One junction end disagrees with the germline gene, perhaps due to a read error. The chain carries TRBV7-9 and TRBJ2-7, with D unclear. The CDR3 has 13 amino acids. Per germline, CDR1 SEHNR and CDR2 FQNEAQ (reference sequence). Written as DNA, the CDR3 is TGTACCAGCAGCTTAGACCCAGGCGGCGAGCAGTACTTC. It encodes CTSSLDPGGEQYF.

This clonotype was seen more than once but under ten times. CDR3 nucleotides: TGTGCCTGGAGTAACGGGGCTTTCGGCTATGGCTACACCTTC. Translated: CAWSNGAFGYGYTF. The J gene is TRBJ1-2, the V gene TRBV30, with a weak D call TRBD1 (5 bases). The V end lost 2 bases, the J end lost 4 bases, and 14 bases lay between the germline ends. The germline CDR1 and CDR2 sequences are GTSNPN and SVGIG (reference sequence). The CDR3 is made up of 14 amino acids.

As regards this clonotype: A read error is possible here, since a much larger clone lies one base away. The chain carries TRBV10-3 and TRBJ2-5, with 8 bases that match TRBD1. Per germline, CDR1 ENHRY and CDR2 SYGVKD. This CDR3 comprises 14 residues. The CDR3 protein is CATGQGLGQEAQYF. For the CDR3, the DNA is TGTGCCACCGGACAGGGCTTGGGCCAAGAGGCCCAGTACTTC.

The rearrangement uses TRBV3-1 and TRBJ2-1; the D gene is possibly TRBD2 (5 bases). Germline loops: CDR1 LGHDT, CDR2 YNNKEL (reference sequence). This CDR3 is 14 amino acids long. Trimming took 3 bases from V and 6 from J, leaving 12 bases between them. CDR3 sequence reads: CASSQGANCNEQFF. The CDR3, as DNA: TGTGCCAGCAGCCAGGGAGCGAACTGCAATGAGCAGTTCTTC.

This clonotype has a handful of counts. The rearrangement links TRBV7-8 to TRBJ1-1, with TRBD1 as a possible D gene (5 bases). In germline, CDR1 is SGHVS, CDR2 FQNEAQ. CDR3 length: 14 amino acids. Trimming pared 3 bases from V and 5 bases from J, leaving 13 bases between. Here the CDR3 reads CASSFYGGKTEAFF. Here the CDR3 DNA reads TGTGCCAGCAGCTTTTATGGGGGGAAAACTGAAGCTTTCTTT. Based on the CDR3 plus reference TRBV7-8 and TRBJ1-1, the full variable domain is GAGVSQSPRYKVAKRGQDVALRCDPISGHVSLFWYQQALGQGPEFLTYFQNEAQLDKSGLPSDRFFAERPEGSVSTLKIQRTQQEDSAVYLCASSFYGGKTEAFFGQGTRLTVV.

The sample holds many counts of this clonotype. The chain combines TRBV10-3 with TRBJ1-2; D unresolved. Trimming stripped 8 bases from V and 0 bases from J, with 7 bases between. Germline values: CDR1 ENHRY, CDR2 SYGVKD. The CDR3 loop spans 12 amino acids. CDR3 in amino acids: CAIAGPNYGYTF. The CDR3 bases are TGTGCCATCGCAGGACCTAACTATGGCTACACCTTC.

V usage is TRBV3-1 and J usage is TRBJ1-5; D is unresolved. V dropped 1 base and J dropped 0 bases, with 7 bases sitting between them. The CDR3 spans 15 residues. Germline lookup yields CDR1 LGHDT and CDR2 YNNKEL (reference sequence). DNA of the CDR3: TGTGCCAGCAGCCAAGGGCTCTATAGCAATCAGCCCCAGCATTTT. This gives the protein CASSQGLYSNQPQHF.

In the case of this clonotype: Possible read error: a much larger clone is one base away. This chain links TRBV6-5 with TRBJ2-5; D is undetermined. The CDR3 runs to 15 residues. Germline V gene data show CDR1 as MNHEY and CDR2 as SVGAGI. Trimming left V 4 bases short and J 11 bases short, with 23 bases between. The CDR3 DNA follows: TGTGCCAGCAGTTTCCAGCCTGTTAGCTCCTACGGGCAGTACTTC. Encoded protein: CASSFQPVSSYGQYF.

This chain connects TRBV19 to TRBJ2-5; maybe TRBD2 (6 bases). Germline V CDR1 and CDR2: LNHDA, SQIVND (reference sequence). Trimming took 6 bases from V and 5 from J, leaving 13 bases between them. The length of the CDR3 is 13 residues. The CDR3 sequence is CASSTGLWETQYF. The CDR3 coding sequence is TGTGCCAGTAGCACGGGACTTTGGGAGACCCAGTACTTC.

This clonotype was seen at least ten times. The V call is TRBV28, the J call TRBJ2-3; unclear D gene. Germline lookup yields CDR1 MDHEN and CDR2 SYDVKM. The ends were cut back, 6 bases at V and 6 bases at J, with 10 bases in the middle. The CDR3 totals 12 residues. CDR3 nucleotide sequence: TGTGCCAGCAGATCAATAGGTGATACGCAGTATTTT. It specifies CASRSIGDTQYF.

This chain connects TRBV20-1 to TRBJ2-4; 9 positions match TRBD2. The DNA end favors TRBJ2-7, so the J call may be wrong. CDR1 is DFQATT and CDR2 is SNEGSKA in the germline V gene (reference sequence). This CDR3 comprises 15 residues. CDR3 DNA sequence: TGCAGTGCTAGAGACTGGTCTAGCGGGGACTACGAGCAGTACTTC. Translating it yields CSARDWSSGDYEQYF.

The V call is TRBV19, the J call TRBJ1-4, with D uncertain. This CDR3 spans 17 amino acids. V gave up 6 bases and J gave up 0 bases, with 17 bases separating them. Looked up from germline, CDR1 is LNHDA and CDR2 is SQIVND (reference sequence). Here the CDR3 DNA reads TGTGCCAGTAGCGCTCCGGCCTCCTTCTCAACTAATGAAAAACTGTTTTTT. Protein sequence: CASSAPASFSTNEKLFF.

The chain joins TRBV5-1 to TRBJ1-4; TRBD1 agrees at 7 bases. With 7 bases clipped from V and 8 bases from J, the junction kept 14 bases outside the gene matches. Germline V gene lookup returns CDR1 SGHRS and CDR2 YFSETQ. The CDR3 covers 15 residues. In DNA, the CDR3 is TGCGCCAGCGACCCACGGAGATCGACAGGGGAAAAACTGTTTTTT. Translating it yields CASDPRRSTGEKLFF.

This chain connects TRBV12-3 or TRBV12-4 to TRBJ1-1; no clear D gene. This CDR3 comprises 15 residues. The germline V and J ends were trimmed by 6 bases and 5 bases, with 19 bases remaining between them. For the CDR3, the DNA is TGTGCCAGCAGACAGACATTGAGGCCAGGTACTGAAGCTTTCTTT. Translated: CASRQTLRPGTEAFF.

This clonotype was detected many times. The rearrangement joins TRBV10-3 to TRBJ2-7, with 14 bases fitting TRBD2. Trimming removed 5 bases from V and 4 bases from J; junction bases left unmatched: 4. Germline lookup yields CDR1 ENHRY and CDR2 SYGVKD. CDR3 size: 15 residues. CDR3 DNA sequence: TGTGCCATCAGTCCCGGGACTAGCGGGAGTTACGAGCAGTACTTC. Translated: CAISPGTSGSYEQYF.

This clonotype occurred many times. The rearrangement links TRBV25-1 to TRBJ2-1; the match to TRBD2 covers 7 bases. With V trimmed by 2 bases and J by 8 bases, 12 bases remained unmatched. Germline CDR1 MGHDK, CDR2 SYGVNS. The CDR3 is 16 residues long. The CDR3 loop is CASSEVRPSGADEQFF. The CDR3 nucleotides are TGTGCCAGCAGTGAAGTGAGGCCTAGCGGCGCCGATGAGCAGTTCTTC.

A note on this clonotype: A much larger clone differs from this one at a single base, so this may be a read error. The rearrangement joins TRBV7-9 to TRBJ2-1, with D perhaps TRBD1 (6 bases). The CDR3 loop spans 14 amino acids. In germline, CDR1 is SEHNR, CDR2 FQNEAQ (reference sequence). The CDR3 spells CTSSSTGHYNEQFF. As DNA, the CDR3 is TGTACCAGCAGCTCAACGGGACACTACAATGAGCAGTTCTTC. Variable domain in full (rest from reference TRBV7-9 and TRBJ2-1): DTGVSQNPRHKITKRGQNVTFRCDPISEHNRLYWYRQTLGQGPEFLTYFQNEAQLEKSRLLSDRFSAERPKGSFSTLEIQRTEQGDSAMYLCTSSSTGHYNEQFFGPGTRLTVL.

This clonotype was found a few times. The junction shows a germline mismatch at one end, possibly a read error. The chain couples TRBV7-9 to TRBJ2-3; D uncertain. This CDR3 is built from 12 residues. Germline loops: CDR1 SEHNR, CDR2 FQNEAQ (reference sequence). CDR3 amino acids: CANSPDTDTQYF. Written as DNA, the CDR3 is TGTGCCAACAGCCCCGACACAGATACGCAGTATTTT.